What follows describes a single T cell receptor (beta chain). Its antigen has not been determined. The sample holds no much larger clone one base away, and base qualities are not on file. Libraries were built with 5' RACE. TCRdb lists the instrument as Illumina HiSeq 2500. A second roughly 6 to 12 cycle PCR used a sample-barcoded 5' primer and a J-beta primer mix. Each TCR beta cDNA molecule received a unique molecular identifier from a template-switch 5' adaptor carrying 12 random nucleotides. Each sample yielded at least 3 million CDR3-containing paired-end reads. First-strand cDNA was synthesized from all RNA with the Mint cDNA synthesis kit, primed by a TRBC-specific oligonucleotide. Following uracil-DNA glycosylase treatment, all cDNA underwent a first 18-cycle PCR with the universal primers M1SS and BC2_uni_R. The authors' analysis ran thus. For normalization, 1 million high-quality reads, each with a distinct molecular identifier, were randomly selected from each sample. Reads with shared molecular identifiers were discarded instead of being binned into consensus sequences. MiTCR, run with a Q25 quality threshold and the strictest error-elimination algorithm, handled CDR3 identification, clonotype clustering and error correction. Lower-bound total TCR beta diversity was estimated with a nonparametric unseen species model using Euler transformation. TCRdb took the public reads, trimmed them with fastp at Q25, ran MiXCR for clone calling and kept in-frame beta chains. CDR3 protein duplicates are merged, each entry listing the most common genes and DNA. TCRdb's processing, not the study's, gives the V and J calls here. The sample yields 700,000 to 900,000 distinct CDR3 sequences; around half were counted once. The ten largest account for about 38% of the sample.

The record originates from a study of blood T cells in healthy people across ages (dated by TCRdb to between 2014 and 2017). With respect to the entire study: In model experiments, template switching captured roughly one uniquely barcoded TCR beta cDNA molecule for every two T cells. Age-related changes in TCR beta repertoire diversity were measured in the study by deep sequencing normalized with unique cDNA molecular identifiers. The donors were split into four age groups: young (average 16 years), middle-aged (roughly 42), aged (around 67) and long-lived (roughly 86). To avoid experimental bias, donors of different ages were spread randomly across the sequencing lanes. Using the same blood draw, the study looked at two additional independent replicas of 1 million unique cDNA reads for two donors, one aged 18 to 30 and the other aged 80 or older. What the research found in general, with its limitations: Estimates of total diversity based on one million sequenced T cells were considered lower bounds and underestimates. Compared with the aged group, the long-lived group had more naive CD4+ T cells, fewer expanded clones and increased TCR diversity, a pattern suggesting age selection. Since profiling was done on bulk unsorted PBMCs, naive and antigen-experienced compartments could not be conclusively compared. The CMV infection status of donors was not known, potentially confounding age-related changes in expanded clonotypes. As age increased, observed TCR beta diversity per million T cells dropped in a roughly linear way, and a significant reduction was already evident by age around 41. A strong correlation was found between observed TCR beta diversity and the percentage of naive T cells measured by flow cytometry.

Donors were 39 systemically healthy Caucasian individuals from Russia aged about 6 to 100 years. Around 10 milliliters of peripheral blood were collected from each donor into EDTA-treated Vacutainer tubes. Ficoll-Paque density-gradient centrifugation was used to isolate PBMCs, with at least 7 million obtained per sample. Trizol reagent was used to extract total RNA from the PBMCs, yielding at least 6 micrograms per sample. For every donor, flow cytometry on a PBMC aliquot measured the percentage of naive CD45RAhigh/CD27high T cells. As encoded in the germline V gene, CDR1 is SGHDN while CDR2 is FVKESK. The CDR3 holds 15 amino acids from the cysteine to the phenylalanine. The DNA shown is the 45-base CDR3, in frame from base 1. V is pruned by 1 base and J by 5 bases, leaving 8 bases of the junction without a gene match.

This sequence was found in a man older than 75 in good health. The specimen sequenced was blood. The V gene is TRBV14 and the J gene is TRBJ2-7; 7 bases in the junction line up with TRBD2. The DNA reads TGTGCCAGCAGCCAAGGTCTCGGGAGGAGGAACGAGCAGTACTTC. The resulting protein is CASSQGLGRRNEQYF.